The 5 T cell receptor beta chains below come from one sample, sequenced in a study of sequential checkpoint blockade in melanoma. TCRdb keeps only in-frame clones here, not all; method: immunoSEQ multiplex PCR. The repertoire consists of tens of thousands of clones, with 75% to 90% occurring once and the leading ten covering 12%. The sample's treatment: randomized to nivolumab then ipilimumab (arm A) or the reverse (arm B). The starting material was CD8+ T cells sorted from blood (inferred from file names), obtained from a patient given nivolumab and ipilimumab in sequence. Every receptor here comes from a human donor with melanoma.

The chain couples TRBV7-3 to TRBJ2-5, with 13 nucleotides matching TRBD2. V shed 4 bases, J shed 7 bases, and the junction held 9 bases outside the gene matches. Germline V CDR1 and CDR2: SGHTA, FQGTGA. This CDR3 is 16 amino acids long. The chain's CDR3 is CASSSWTSGSIGTQYF. CDR3 nucleotide sequence: TGTGCCAGCAGCTCCTGGACTAGCGGGAGTATAGGGACCCAGTACTTC. Complete variable domain (other parts from reference TRBV7-3 and TRBJ2-5): GAGVSQTPSNKVTEKGKYVELRCDPISGHTALYWYRQSLGQGPEFLIYFQGTGAADDSGLPNDRFFAVRPEGSVSTLKIQRTERGDSAVYLCASSSWTSGSIGTQYFGPGTRLLVL.

In its sample, this clone was seen once. The chain uses TRBV7-3 and TRBJ2-2, with 8 bases that match TRBD2. CDR3 length: 15 amino acids. J lost 6 bases, V lost 3 bases, and 6 bases had no gene match. The V gene's germline CDR1 is SGHTA and CDR2 FQGTGA. CDR3 protein: CASSLLSGGAGELFF. CDR3 DNA sequence: TGTGCCAGCAGCTTGTTGTCGGGAGGGGCCGGGGAGCTGTTTTTT.

The V and J genes are TRBV19 and TRBJ2-1; tentatively, D is TRBD1 (6 bases). The CDR3 is 14 residues long. CDR1 is LNHDA, CDR2 SQIVND, per germline (reference sequence). V lost 5 bases and J 9 bases, leaving 17 bases between the germline ends. The DNA of the CDR3 is TGTGCCAGTAGTGAAGAACAGGGTATCGTTGAGCAGTTCTTC. Translation: CASSEEQGIVEQFF.

The chain joins TRBV7-3 to TRBJ1-1; a possible D gene is TRBD1 (6 bases). V lost 1 base, J lost 4 bases, and 13 bases lay in between. The CDR3 spans 15 residues. Per germline, CDR1 SGHTA and CDR2 FQGTGA. The DNA for the CDR3 is TGTGCCAGCAGCTTAATGGGGGGGCATGTCACTGAAGCTTTCTTT. As protein: CASSLMGGHVTEAFF.

The chain recombines TRBV5-6 with TRBJ2-7; possibly TRBD1 for D (8 bases). The V and J ends lost 0 bases and 4 bases respectively, with 20 bases between them. Germline V gene data show CDR1 as SGHDT and CDR2 as YYEEEE. The CDR3 is 17 residues long. CDR3 protein: CASSLGRDRGGLYEQYV. The CDR3 DNA sequence: TGTGCCAGCAGCTTGGGGAGAGACAGGGGAGGGCTTTACGAGCAGTACGTC.